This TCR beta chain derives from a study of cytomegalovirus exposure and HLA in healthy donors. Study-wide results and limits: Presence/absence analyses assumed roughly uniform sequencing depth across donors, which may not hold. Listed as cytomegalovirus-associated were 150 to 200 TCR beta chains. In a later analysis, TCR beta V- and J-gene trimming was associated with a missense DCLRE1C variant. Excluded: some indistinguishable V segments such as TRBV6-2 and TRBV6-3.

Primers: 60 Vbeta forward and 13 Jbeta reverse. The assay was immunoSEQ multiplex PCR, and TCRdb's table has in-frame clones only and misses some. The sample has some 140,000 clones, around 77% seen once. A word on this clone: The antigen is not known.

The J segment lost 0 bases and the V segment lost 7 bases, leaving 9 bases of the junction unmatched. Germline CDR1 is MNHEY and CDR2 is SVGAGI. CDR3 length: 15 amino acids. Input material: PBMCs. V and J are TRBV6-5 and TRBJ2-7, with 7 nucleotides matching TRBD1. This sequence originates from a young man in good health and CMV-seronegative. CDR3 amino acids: CASKRFGQDSYEQYF. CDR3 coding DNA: TGTGCCAGCAAACGCTTTGGACAGGACTCCTACGAGCAGTACTTC.